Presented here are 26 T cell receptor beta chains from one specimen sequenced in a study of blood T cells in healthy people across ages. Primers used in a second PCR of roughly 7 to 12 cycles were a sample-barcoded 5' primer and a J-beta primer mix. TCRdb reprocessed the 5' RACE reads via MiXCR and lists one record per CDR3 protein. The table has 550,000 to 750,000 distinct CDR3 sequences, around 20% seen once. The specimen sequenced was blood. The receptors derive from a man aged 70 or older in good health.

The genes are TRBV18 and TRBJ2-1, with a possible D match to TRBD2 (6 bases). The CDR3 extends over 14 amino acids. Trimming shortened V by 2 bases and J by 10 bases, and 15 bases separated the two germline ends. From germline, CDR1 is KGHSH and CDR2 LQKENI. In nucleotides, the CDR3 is TGTGCCAGCTCACCAGGACTACTACAAGGGGAGCAGTTCTTC. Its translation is CASSPGLLQGEQFF.

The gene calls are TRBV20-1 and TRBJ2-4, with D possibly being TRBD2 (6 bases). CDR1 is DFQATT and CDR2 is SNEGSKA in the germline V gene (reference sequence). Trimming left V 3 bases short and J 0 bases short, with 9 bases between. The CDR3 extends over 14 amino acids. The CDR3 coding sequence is TGCAGTGCTAGGACGGGACTAGCCAAAAACATTCAGTACTTC. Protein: CSARTGLAKNIQYF.

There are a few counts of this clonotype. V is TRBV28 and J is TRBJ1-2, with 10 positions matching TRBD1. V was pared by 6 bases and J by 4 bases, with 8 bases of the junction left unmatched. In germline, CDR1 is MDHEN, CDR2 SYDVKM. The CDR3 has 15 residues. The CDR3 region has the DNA TGTGCCAGCAGACCGGGACAGGGGAACGGCTATGGCTACACCTTC. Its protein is CASRPGQGNGYGYTF.

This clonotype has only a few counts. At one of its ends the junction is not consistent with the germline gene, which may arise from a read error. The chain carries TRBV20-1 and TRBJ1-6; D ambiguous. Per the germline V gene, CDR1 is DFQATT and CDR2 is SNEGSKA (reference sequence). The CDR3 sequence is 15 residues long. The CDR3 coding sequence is TGTAGTGCTAGCCCCCCGGTCCAGAATAATTCACCCCTCCACTTT. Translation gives CSASPPVQNNSPLHF.

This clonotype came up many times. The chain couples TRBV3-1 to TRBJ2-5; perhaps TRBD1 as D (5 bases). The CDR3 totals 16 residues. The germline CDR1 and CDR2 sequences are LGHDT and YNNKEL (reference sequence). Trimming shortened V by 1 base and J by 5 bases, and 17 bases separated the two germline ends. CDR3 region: CASSQVGAKGMETQYF. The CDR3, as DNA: TGTGCCAGCAGCCAAGTTGGGGCAAAGGGGATGGAGACCCAGTACTTC.

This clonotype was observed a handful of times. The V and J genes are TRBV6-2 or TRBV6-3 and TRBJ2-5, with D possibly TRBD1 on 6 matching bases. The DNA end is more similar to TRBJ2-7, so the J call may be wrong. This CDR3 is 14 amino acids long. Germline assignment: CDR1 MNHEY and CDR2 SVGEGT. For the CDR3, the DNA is TGTGCCAGCCTTGATACCGGGACACGATACGAGCAGTACTTC. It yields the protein CASLDTGTRYEQYF.

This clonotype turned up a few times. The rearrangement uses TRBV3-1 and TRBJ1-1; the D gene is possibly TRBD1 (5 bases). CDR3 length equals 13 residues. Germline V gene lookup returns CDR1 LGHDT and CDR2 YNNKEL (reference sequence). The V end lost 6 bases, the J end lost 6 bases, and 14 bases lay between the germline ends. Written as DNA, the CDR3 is TGTGCCAGCAGTTCGACGGGGGGAGCTGAAGCTTTCTTT. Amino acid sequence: CASSSTGGAEAFF.

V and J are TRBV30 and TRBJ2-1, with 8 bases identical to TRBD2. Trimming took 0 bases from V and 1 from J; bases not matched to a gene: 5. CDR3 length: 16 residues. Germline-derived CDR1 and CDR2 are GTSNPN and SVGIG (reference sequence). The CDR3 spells CAWSVRGGASYNEQFF. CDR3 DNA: TGTGCCTGGAGTGTACGGGGGGGCGCTTCCTACAATGAGCAGTTCTTC. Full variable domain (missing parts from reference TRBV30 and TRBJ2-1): SQTIHQWPATLVQPVGSPLSLECTVEGTSNPNLYWYRQAAGRGLQLLFYSVGIGQISSEVPQNLSASRPQDRQFILSSKKLLLSDSGFYLCAWSVRGGASYNEQFFGPGTRLTVL.

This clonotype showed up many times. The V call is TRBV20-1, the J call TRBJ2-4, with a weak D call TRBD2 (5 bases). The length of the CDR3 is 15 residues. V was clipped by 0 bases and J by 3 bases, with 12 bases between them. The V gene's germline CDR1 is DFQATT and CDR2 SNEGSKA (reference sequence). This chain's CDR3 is CSARDGVLGKNIQYF. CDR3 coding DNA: TGCAGTGCTAGAGACGGGGTGTTAGGCAAAAACATTCAGTACTTC.

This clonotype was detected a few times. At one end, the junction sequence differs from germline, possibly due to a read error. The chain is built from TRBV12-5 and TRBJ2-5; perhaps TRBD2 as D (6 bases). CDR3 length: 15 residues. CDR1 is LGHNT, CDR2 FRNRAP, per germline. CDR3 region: CASAEGWLAPTQNFF. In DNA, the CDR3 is TGTGCTAGTGCCGAGGGTTGGCTAGCGCCGACCCAGAACTTCTTC. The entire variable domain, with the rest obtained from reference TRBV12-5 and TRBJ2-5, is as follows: DARVTQTPRHKVTEMGQEVTMRCQPILGHNTVFWYRQTMMQGLELLAYFRNRAPLDDSGMPKDRFSAEMPDATLATLKIQPSEPRDSAVYFCASAEGWLAPTQNFFGPGTRLLVL.

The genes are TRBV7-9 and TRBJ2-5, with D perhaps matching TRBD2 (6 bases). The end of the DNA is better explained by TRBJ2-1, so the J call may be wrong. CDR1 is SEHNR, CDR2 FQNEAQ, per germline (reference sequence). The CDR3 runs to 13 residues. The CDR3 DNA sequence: TGTGCCAGCAGCCTGGTCCACGGGAGTGGACAGTTCTTC. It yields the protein CASSLVHGSGQFF.

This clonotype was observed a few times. CDR3 in DNA: TGTGCCACCAGTGATTCGACAGGGGTCACAGATACGCAGTATTTT. This sequence encodes CATSDSTGVTDTQYF. This chain links TRBV24-1 with TRBJ2-3, with 8 nucleotides matching TRBD1. The CDR3 totals 15 residues. Germline lookup yields CDR1 KGHDR and CDR2 SFDVKD. V was pared by 2 bases and J by 2 bases, with 2 bases of the junction left unmatched.

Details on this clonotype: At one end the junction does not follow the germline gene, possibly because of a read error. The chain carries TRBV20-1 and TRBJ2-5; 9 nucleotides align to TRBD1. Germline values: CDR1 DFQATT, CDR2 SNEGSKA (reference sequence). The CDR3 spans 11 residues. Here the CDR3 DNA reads TGCAGTGCTAGATTCACAGGGGGCATGTTCTTC. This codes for CSARFTGGMFF.

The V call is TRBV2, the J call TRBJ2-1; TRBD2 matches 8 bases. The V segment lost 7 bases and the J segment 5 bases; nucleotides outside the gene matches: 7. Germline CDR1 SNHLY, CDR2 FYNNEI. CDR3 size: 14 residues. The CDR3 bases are TGTGCCAGCAAAAGACTAGCGTTGAACAATGAGCAGTTCTTC. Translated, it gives CASKRLALNNEQFF. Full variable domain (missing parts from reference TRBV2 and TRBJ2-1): EPEVTQTPSHQVTQMGQEVILRCVPISNHLYFYWYRQILGQKVEFLVSFYNNEISEKSEIFDDQFSVERPDGSNFTLKIRSTKLEDSAMYFCASKRLALNNEQFFGPGTRLTVL.

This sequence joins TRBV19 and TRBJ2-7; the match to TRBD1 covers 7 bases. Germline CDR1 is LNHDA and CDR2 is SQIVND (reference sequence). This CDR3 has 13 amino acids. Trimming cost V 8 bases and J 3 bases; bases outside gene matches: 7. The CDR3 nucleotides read TGTGCCAGTCACGGGACAGCGAACTACGAGCAGTACTTC. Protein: CASHGTANYEQYF.

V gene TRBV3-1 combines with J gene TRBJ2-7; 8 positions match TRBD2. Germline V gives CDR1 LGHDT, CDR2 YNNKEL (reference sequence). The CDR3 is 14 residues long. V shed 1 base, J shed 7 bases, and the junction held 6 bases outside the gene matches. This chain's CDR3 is CASSQVAGTVEQYF. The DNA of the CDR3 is TGTGCCAGCAGCCAAGTAGCGGGAACGGTTGAGCAGTACTTC.

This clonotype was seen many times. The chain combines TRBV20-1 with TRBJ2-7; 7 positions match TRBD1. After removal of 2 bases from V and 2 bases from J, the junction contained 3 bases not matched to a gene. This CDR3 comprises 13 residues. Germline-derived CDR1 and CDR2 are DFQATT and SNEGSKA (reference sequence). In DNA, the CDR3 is TGCAGTGCTAGACCCACAGGGGCCTACGAGCAGTACTTC. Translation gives CSARPTGAYEQYF.

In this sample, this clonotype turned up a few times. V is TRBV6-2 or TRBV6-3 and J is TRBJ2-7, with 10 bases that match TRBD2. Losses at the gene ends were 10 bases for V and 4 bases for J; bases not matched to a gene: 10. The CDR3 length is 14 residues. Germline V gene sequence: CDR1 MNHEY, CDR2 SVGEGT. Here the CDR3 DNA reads TGTGCCACGCAACGGACTAGCGGACTATACGAGCAGTACTTC. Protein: CATQRTSGLYEQYF.

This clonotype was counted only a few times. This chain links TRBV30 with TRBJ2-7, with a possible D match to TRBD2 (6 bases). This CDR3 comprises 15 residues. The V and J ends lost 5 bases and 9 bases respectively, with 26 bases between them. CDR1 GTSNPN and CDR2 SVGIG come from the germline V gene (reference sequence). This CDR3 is CAWCPPAGGAFPQYF. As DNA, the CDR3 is TGTGCCTGGTGCCCCCCGGCCGGGGGTGCTTTTCCGCAGTACTTC.

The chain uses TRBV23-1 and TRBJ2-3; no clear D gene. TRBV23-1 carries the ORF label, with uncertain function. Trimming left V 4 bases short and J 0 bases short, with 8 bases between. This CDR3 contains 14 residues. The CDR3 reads CASSLPTSTDTQYF. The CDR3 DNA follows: TGCGCCAGCAGTCTTCCCACTAGCACAGATACGCAGTATTTT.

The CDR3 region has the DNA TGTGCCAGCAGTTTGGGCCTGCCCACTGAAGCTTTCTTT. This translates into CASSLGLPTEAFF. J is TRBJ1-1 and V is TRBV12-3 or TRBV12-4; D is uncertain. The CDR3 is made up of 13 amino acids. The V and J ends lost 3 bases and 4 bases respectively, with 9 bases between them.

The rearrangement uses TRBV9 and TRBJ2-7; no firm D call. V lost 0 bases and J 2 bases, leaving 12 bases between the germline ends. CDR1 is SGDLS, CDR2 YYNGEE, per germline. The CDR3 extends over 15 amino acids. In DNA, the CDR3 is TGTGCCAGCAGCGTAGTTGTGGGAACAGCCTACGAGCAGTACTTC. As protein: CASSVVVGTAYEQYF.

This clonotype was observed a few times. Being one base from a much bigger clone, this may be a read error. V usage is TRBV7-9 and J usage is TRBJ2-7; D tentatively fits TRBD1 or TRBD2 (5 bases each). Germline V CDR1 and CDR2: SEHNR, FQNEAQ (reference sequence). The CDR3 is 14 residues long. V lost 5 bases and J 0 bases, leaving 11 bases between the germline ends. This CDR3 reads CASSQPGSSYEQYF. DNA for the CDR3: TGTGCCAGCAGCCAACCAGGGAGCTCCTACGAGCAGTACTTC.

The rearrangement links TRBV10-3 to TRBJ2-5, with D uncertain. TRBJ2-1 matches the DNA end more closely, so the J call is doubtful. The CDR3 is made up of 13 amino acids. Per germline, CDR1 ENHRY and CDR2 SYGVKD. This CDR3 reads CAINPTPTNEQFF. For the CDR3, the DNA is TGTGCCATCAACCCGACCCCGACAAATGAGCAGTTCTTC.

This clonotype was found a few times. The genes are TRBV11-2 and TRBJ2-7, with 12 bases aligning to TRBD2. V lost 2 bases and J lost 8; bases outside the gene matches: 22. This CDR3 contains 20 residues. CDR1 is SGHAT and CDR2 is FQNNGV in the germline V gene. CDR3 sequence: CASSLLPANTSGRKGYKQYF. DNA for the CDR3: TGTGCCAGCAGCTTACTCCCGGCCAACACTAGCGGGAGGAAGGGTTACAAGCAGTACTTC.

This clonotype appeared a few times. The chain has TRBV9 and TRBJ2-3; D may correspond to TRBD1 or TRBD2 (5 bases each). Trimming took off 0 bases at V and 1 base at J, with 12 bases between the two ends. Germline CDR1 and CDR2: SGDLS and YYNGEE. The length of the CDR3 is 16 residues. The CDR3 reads CASSVVAGAGTDTQYF. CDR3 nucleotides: TGTGCCAGCAGCGTAGTAGCCGGGGCTGGCACAGATACGCAGTATTTT.